These T cell receptor beta chains were read from a single sample in a study of blood T cells in healthy people across ages. MiXCR, run by TCRdb on the 5' RACE reads, gives a single entry per CDR3 protein. The data show approximately 810,000 distinct CDR3 sequences, with around 26% seen just once and 17% held by the top ten. The specimen was blood. These receptors originate from a woman older than 75 in good health. Each CDR3 is given with its conserved first and last residue. Fields, in order: CDR3 protein, CDR3 DNA, clone size, V gene, J gene, D gene. A D gene is named only where the DNA matches it firmly. The size field is filled for only some rows; it gives once, few, many or a size class.

CASSQDLTSSNQPQHF,TGCGCCAGCAGCCAAGATCTCACTAGTAGCAATCAGCCCCAGCATTTT,NA,TRBV4-3,TRBJ1-5,NA
CAWSVLAQETQYF,TGTGCCTGGAGTGTACTCGCGCAAGAGACCCAGTACTTC,many,TRBV30,TRBJ2-5,NA
CASSKGLASSEQYF,TGTGCCAGCAGCAAGGGACTAGCGAGCTCCGAGCAGTACTTC,few,TRBV13,TRBJ2-7,TRBD2
CASSPHRGAEAFF,TGTGCCAGCAGCCCCCACAGGGGCGCTGAAGCTTTCTTT,few,TRBV7-2,TRBJ1-1,TRBD1
CASTSPAGVYEQYF,TGTGCCAGCACCTCCCCGGCAGGAGTCTACGAGCAGTACTTC,many,TRBV28,TRBJ2-7,NA
CASSVRARTDTQYF,TGTGCCAGCAGCGTACGAGCTCGCACAGATACGCAGTATTTT,many,TRBV9,TRBJ2-3,NA
CASTRSYNSPLHF,TGTGCCAGCACCCGCTCCTATAATTCACCCCTCCACTTT,many,TRBV27,TRBJ1-6,NA
CATRARGNYNEQFF,TGTGCCACTAGGGCCAGGGGTAACTACAATGAGCAGTTCTTC,many,TRBV24-1,TRBJ2-1,NA
CASSEAGSYGYTF,TGCGCCAGCAGTGAAGCAGGGTCCTATGGCTACACCTTC,NA,TRBV10-2,TRBJ1-2,NA
CASSFLPDRGANYGYTF,TGTGCCAGCAGCTTCCTCCCGGACAGGGGAGCTAACTATGGCTACACCTTC,many,TRBV6-2/TRBV6-3,TRBJ1-2,TRBD1
CASSQDLGLAWNEQYF,TGTGCCAGCAGCCAAGATCTGGGACTAGCGTGGAATGAGCAGTACTTC,NA,TRBV3-1,TRBJ2-7,TRBD2
CASSLAGAGRGETQYF,TGCGCCAGCAGCTTGGCCGGAGCGGGCCGGGGAGAGACCCAGTACTTC,many,TRBV5-1,TRBJ2-5,NA
CVSSPGQPPGSRYTF,TGTGTCAGCAGCCCGGGACAGCCTCCGGGTTCGCGCTACACCTTC,NA,TRBV27,TRBJ1-2,TRBD1
CASSLQGNPYNEQYF,TGTGCCAGCAGCTTGCAGGGAAACCCTTACAATGAGCAGTACTTC,NA,TRBV5-5,TRBJ2-7,NA
CASSSENYEQYF,TGTGCCAGCAGTAGCGAGAACTACGAGCAGTACTTC,many,TRBV28,TRBJ2-7,NA
CASSVVAGRDTQYF,TGTGCCAGCAGCGTAGTTGCGGGGAGAGATACGCAGTATTTT,many,TRBV9,TRBJ2-3,NA
CASSRLLTGQETQYF,TGCGCCAGCAGCCGGTTACTGACAGGACAAGAGACCCAGTACTTC,many,TRBV5-1,TRBJ2-5,NA
CSVRDSGNQPQHF,TGCAGCGTGAGGGATTCGGGCAATCAGCCCCAGCATTTT,many,TRBV29-1,TRBJ1-5,NA
CASSGELLAEQFF,TGTGCCAGCAGTGGCGAGCTCCTGGCTGAGCAGTTCTTC,few,TRBV6-4,TRBJ2-1,NA
CATSREALYSYNEQFF,TGTGCCACCAGCAGAGAAGCCCTCTACTCCTACAATGAGCAGTTCTTC,many,TRBV15,TRBJ2-1,NA
CASSPSRSPGANTGELFF,TGTGCCAGCTCACCCTCAAGGTCCCCGGGAGCGAACACCGGGGAGCTGTTTTTT,NA,TRBV18,TRBJ2-2,NA
CASRDSSYNEQYF,TGTGCCTCCCGGGACAGCTCCTACAATGAGCAGTACTTC,many,TRBV6-2/TRBV6-3,TRBJ2-7,TRBD1
CACSLAVDRRRETQFF,TGTGCCTGCAGCTTAGCGGTGGACAGGAGAAGAGAGACCCAGTTCTTC,NA,TRBV7-2,TRBJ2-1,NA
CASTQTGGAEAFF,TGCGCCAGCACCCAGACAGGGGGCGCTGAAGCTTTCTTT,NA,TRBV5-1,TRBJ1-1,TRBD1
CSAADRGSNQPQHF,TGCAGTGCAGCAGACAGGGGCAGCAATCAGCCCCAGCATTTT,many,TRBV20-1,TRBJ1-5,TRBD1
CASSLARTNEQFF,TGTGCCAGCAGCTTAGCGAGAACGAATGAGCAGTTCTTC,NA,TRBV7-2,TRBJ2-1,NA
CASSQAGAAYGYTF,TGTGCCAGCAGCCAAGCCGGGGCAGCTTATGGCTACACCTTC,NA,TRBV3-1,TRBJ1-2,NA
CASSPGVPSSGNTIYF,TGTGCCAGCAGTCCCGGAGTGCCGAGCTCTGGAAACACCATATATTTT,NA,TRBV12-3/TRBV12-4,TRBJ1-3,NA
CASSSQRLSTDTQYF,TGTGCCAGCAGTTCCCAGCGGCTTAGCACAGATACGCAGTATTTT,many,TRBV6-6,TRBJ2-3,NA
CVKRGTATGYTF,TGTGTCAAAAGAGGAACAGCCACTGGCTACACCTTC,many,TRBV2,TRBJ1-2,NA
CASSGQVNSPLHF,TGTGCCAGCAGTGGTCAGGTTAATTCACCCCTCCACTTT,few,TRBV27,TRBJ1-6,NA
CASSVGQRADYGYTF,TGTGCCAGCAGCGTAGGCCAGCGGGCGGACTATGGCTACACCTTC,once,TRBV9,TRBJ1-2,NA
CASSSRGAAFF,TGTGCCAGCAGCTCCCGCGGGGCAGCTTTCTTT,NA,TRBV11-2,TRBJ1-1,NA
CASSLAPGGYTF,TGTGCCAGCAGTTTAGCGCCAGGAGGCTACACCTTC,many,TRBV12-3/TRBV12-4,TRBJ1-2,NA
CSVEASSGIRLSSNEQFF,TGCAGTGTCGAGGCGTCTAGCGGCATTAGGCTTTCAAGCAATGAGCAGTTCTTC,NA,TRBV20-1,TRBJ2-1,TRBD2
CASSQDWNEKLFF,TGCGCCAGCAGCCAAGATTGGAATGAAAAACTGTTTTTT,NA,TRBV4-3,TRBJ1-4,NA